One and the same sample provided the 9 T cell receptor beta chains below, sequenced in a study of regulatory T cells in long-lasting Graves disease. Time point specified: persistent/refractory GD, antithyroid drugs over 5 years with positive TRAb. PBMC RNA was the source of the TCR library. Sequencing libraries for TCR beta were prepared with iRepertoire HTBI primers and Arm-PCR of CDR3 regions. TCRdb passed the multiplex PCR reads through MiXCR, listing each CDR3 protein once. Among nearly 350,000 distinct CDR3 sequences listed, 20% were seen once. The starting material was peripheral blood mononuclear cells (PBMCs), obtained when the disease was refractory, from a patient treated with antithyroid drugs. These TCRs come from a female donor with Graves disease.

This clonotype was seen once. This clone may be a read error of a much larger clone one base away. This chain connects TRBV6-1 to TRBJ1-1; 9 bases are a match to TRBD1. Germline-derived CDR1 and CDR2 are MNHNS and SASEGT. With V trimmed by 2 bases and J by 0 bases, 4 bases remained unmatched. This CDR3 has 16 residues. The CDR3 loop reads CASSELGQGLNTEAFF. The CDR3 DNA is TGTGCCAGCAGTGAATTGGGACAGGGTCTGAACACTGAAGCTTTCTTT.

Worth noting for this clonotype: A read error likely explains this, since a far larger clone differs by one base. The chain carries TRBV25-1 and TRBJ2-7; D gene ambiguous. Between the trimmed V and J ends, which lost 2 bases and 6 bases, there was a span of 5 bases. The CDR3 runs 11 residues. Germline-derived CDR1 and CDR2 are MGHDK and SYGVNS. The CDR3 bases are TGTGCCAGCAGTGAAGGTCCCGAGCAGTACTTC. Its protein is CASSEGPEQYF.

This clonotype was detected ten times or more. The genes are TRBV12-3 or TRBV12-4 and TRBJ1-4; a weak D match, TRBD1 (6 bases). The CDR3 has 14 residues. V was pared by 6 bases and J by 3 bases, with 11 bases between. The CDR3 loop is CASSLGGPNEKLFF. Written as DNA, the CDR3 is TGTGCCAGCAGCTTGGGGGGCCCTAATGAAAAACTGTTTTTT.

This clonotype was seen ten or more times. The rearrangement links TRBV5-1 to TRBJ1-5, with D perhaps matching TRBD1 (6 bases). The CDR3 totals 14 residues. Germline lookup yields CDR1 SGHRS and CDR2 YFSETQ. Trimming took off 1 base at V and 5 bases at J, with 10 bases between the two ends. The CDR3 spells CASSLRGGHQPQHF. The DNA of the CDR3 is TGCGCCAGCAGCTTGCGAGGGGGGCATCAGCCCCAGCATTTT.

The table lists this clonotype with a few counts. V is TRBV7-9 and J is TRBJ2-7; D may be TRBD1 (6 bases). Trimming removed 5 bases at V and 0 bases at J, with 14 bases between. Germline-derived CDR1 and CDR2 are SEHNR and FQNEAQ (reference sequence). This CDR3 has 15 residues. For the CDR3, the DNA is TGTGCCAGCAGCGCCACAGGGACCATCTCCTACGAGCAGTACTTC. Amino acid sequence: CASSATGTISYEQYF.

This clonotype was observed at least ten times. The genes are TRBV20-1 and TRBJ2-5, with D unclear. Trimming removed 6 bases from V and 5 bases from J, with 10 bases in between. The CDR3 is 11 amino acids. Germline V CDR1 and CDR2: DFQATT, SNEGSKA (reference sequence). The CDR3 here is CSARRLETQYF. CDR3 in DNA: TGCAGTGCCCGGCGGCTGGAGACCCAGTACTTC.

This clonotype was picked up many times. This sequence joins TRBV18 and TRBJ1-5; 12 bases map to TRBD1. This CDR3 spans 15 amino acids. Germline values: CDR1 KGHSH, CDR2 LQKENI. V lost 2 bases and J lost 5; bases outside the gene matches: 1. CDR3 coding DNA: TGTGCCAGCTCACCAGGGACAGGGGGCCATCAGCCCCAGCATTTT. Amino acid sequence: CASSPGTGGHQPQHF.

This clonotype appeared many times. The chain combines TRBV29-1 with TRBJ1-5; D gene ambiguous. CDR3 size: 14 residues. Trimming shortened V by 2 bases and J by 1 base, and 9 bases separated the two germline ends. The germline CDR1 and CDR2 sequences are SQVTM and ANQGSEA. CDR3 DNA: TGCAGCGTTGAAACGGGTAGCAGCAATCAGCCCCAGCATTTT. Protein product: CSVETGSSNQPQHF.

This clonotype was detected ten times or more. The chain joins TRBV6-1 to TRBJ1-4; unclear D gene. Germline loops: CDR1 MNHNS, CDR2 SASEGT. Trimming removed 5 bases from V and 5 bases from J, with 12 bases in between. This CDR3 is built from 14 residues. The CDR3 DNA is TGTGCCAGCAGTCACCGAGGCCGCAATGAAAAACTGTTTTTT. Protein sequence: CASSHRGRNEKLFF.